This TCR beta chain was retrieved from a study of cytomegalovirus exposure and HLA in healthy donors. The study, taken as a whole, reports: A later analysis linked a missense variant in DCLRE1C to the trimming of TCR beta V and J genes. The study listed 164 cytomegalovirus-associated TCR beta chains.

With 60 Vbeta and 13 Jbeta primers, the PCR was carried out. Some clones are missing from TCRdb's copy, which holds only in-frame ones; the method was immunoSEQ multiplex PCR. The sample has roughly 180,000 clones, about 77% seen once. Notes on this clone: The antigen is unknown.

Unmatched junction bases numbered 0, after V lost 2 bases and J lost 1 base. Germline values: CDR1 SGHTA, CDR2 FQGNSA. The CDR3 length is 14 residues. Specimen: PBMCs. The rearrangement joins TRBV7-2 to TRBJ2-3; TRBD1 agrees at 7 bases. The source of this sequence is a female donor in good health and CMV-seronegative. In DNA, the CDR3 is TGTGCCAGCAGCTTACAGGGGGGCACAGATACGCAGTATTTT. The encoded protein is CASSLQGGTDTQYF.